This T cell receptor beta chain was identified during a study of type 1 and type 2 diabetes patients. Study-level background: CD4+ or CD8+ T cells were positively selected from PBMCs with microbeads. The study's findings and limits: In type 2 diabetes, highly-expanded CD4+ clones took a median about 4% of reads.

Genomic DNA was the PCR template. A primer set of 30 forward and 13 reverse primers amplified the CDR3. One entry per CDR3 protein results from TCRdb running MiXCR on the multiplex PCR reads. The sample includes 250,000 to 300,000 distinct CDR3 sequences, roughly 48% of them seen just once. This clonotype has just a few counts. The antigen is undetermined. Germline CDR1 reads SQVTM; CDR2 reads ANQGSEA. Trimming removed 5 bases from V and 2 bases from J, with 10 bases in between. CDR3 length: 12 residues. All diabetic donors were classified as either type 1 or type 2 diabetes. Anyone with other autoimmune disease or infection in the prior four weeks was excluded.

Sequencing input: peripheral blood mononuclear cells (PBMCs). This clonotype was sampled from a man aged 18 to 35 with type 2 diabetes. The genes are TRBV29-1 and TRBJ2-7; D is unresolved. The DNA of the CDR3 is TGCAGCGTTCTAGTCGCCACCTACGAGCAGTACTTC. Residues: CSVLVATYEQYF.